One sample yielded the 29 T cell receptor beta chains listed below, sequenced in a study of blood T cell repertoires in COVID-19. TCRdb keeps only in-frame clones here, not all; method: immunoSEQ multiplex PCR. The repertoire holds under 400,000 clones, roughly 89% seen once, with just under 4% in the top ten. The sample taken for sequencing was peripheral blood. The receptors were sampled from a woman between 55 and 75 years old with COVID-19, enrolled during active disease.

The CDR3 protein is CASSLGAGGSPLHF. The DNA for the CDR3 is TGCGCCAGCAGCTTGGGGGCAGGGGGTTCACCCCTCCACTTT. This chain uses TRBV5-1 with TRBJ1-6; 7 bases line up with TRBD1. The CDR3 consists of 14 residues. Trimming cost V 0 bases and J 9 bases; bases outside gene matches: 3. Germline V gives CDR1 SGHRS, CDR2 YFSETQ.

V gene TRBV19 combines with J gene TRBJ2-2; 8 nucleotides match TRBD2. V lost 6 bases and J lost 4; bases outside the gene matches: 4. The CDR3 length is 14 residues. The germline V gene encodes CDR1 LNHDA and CDR2 SQIVND (reference sequence). CDR3: CASRAGDPTGELFF. CDR3 bases: TGTGCCAGTAGAGCGGGGGACCCCACCGGGGAGCTGTTTTTT.

This clone was observed a single time. V and J are TRBV2 and TRBJ1-5, with 7 bases aligning to TRBD1. V shed 4 bases and J 2 bases; nucleotides not matched to a gene: 5. This CDR3 spans 15 amino acids. Germline V gene sequence: CDR1 SNHLY, CDR2 FYNNEI. The CDR3: CASSADRVGNQPQHF. CDR3 nucleotides: TGTGCCAGCAGTGCCGACAGGGTCGGCAATCAGCCCCAGCATTTT.

V and J are TRBV19 and TRBJ1-2; D not resolved. This CDR3 spans 13 amino acids. Trimming removed 7 bases at V and 6 bases at J, with 15 bases between. Per the germline V gene, CDR1 is LNHDA and CDR2 is SQIVND (reference sequence). The CDR3, as DNA: TGTGCCAGTACGGCTAGTCGAGAGCATGGCTACACCTTC. Translated, it gives CASTASREHGYTF.

In regard to this clone: Other DNA sequences in the sample encode the same CDR3. V and J are TRBV5-1 and TRBJ1-1; D call uncertain. Germline CDR1 and CDR2: SGHRS and YFSETQ. V was clipped by 2 bases and J by 1 base, with 6 bases between them. This CDR3 has 13 amino acids. The CDR3 sequence is CASSLGRNTEAFF. CDR3 sequence (DNA): TGCGCCAGCAGCTTAGGGAGGAACACTGAAGCTTTCTTT.

This rearrangement joins TRBV3-1 (or the pseudogene TRBV3-2) to TRBJ1-4, with D unclear. This CDR3 contains 14 residues. V gave up 3 bases and J gave up 6 bases, with 11 bases separating them. Germline assignment: CDR1 LGHDT and CDR2 YNNKEL (reference sequence). This CDR3 reads CASSQSLNYEKLFF. DNA of the CDR3: TGTGCCAGCAGCCAGTCCCTAAACTATGAAAAACTGTTTTTT.

The V gene is TRBV2, the J gene TRBJ1-1; D gene ambiguous. Deletions cut 4 bases from V and 5 bases from J, with 11 bases between. CDR3 length: 13 residues. The V gene's germline CDR1 is SNHLY and CDR2 FYNNEI. CDR3 sequence: CASSAESETEAFF. The DNA of the CDR3 is TGTGCCAGCAGTGCAGAGTCGGAGACTGAAGCTTTCTTT.

In DNA, the CDR3 is TGTGCCAGCAGCTTAGCTGGGCACACTGAAGCTTTCTTT. Its protein product is CASSLAGHTEAFF. The V gene is TRBV7-2, the J gene TRBJ1-1; the D is unclear. V was cut by 0 bases and J by 3 bases, with 5 bases left in between. The CDR3 length is 13 residues. Germline V gene data show CDR1 as SGHTA and CDR2 as FQGNSA.

The chain joins TRBV11-1 to TRBJ2-2; D is undetermined. V lost 4 bases to trimming and J lost 4 bases, with 10 bases between them. This CDR3 contains 14 residues. Germline CDR1 and CDR2: SGHAT and FQDESV (reference sequence). CDR3 sequence (DNA): TGTGCCAGCAGCTCGAAACGCAGCACCGGGGAGCTGTTTTTT. The encoded protein is CASSSKRSTGELFF. The variable domain in full, with the rest retrieved from reference TRBV11-1 and TRBJ2-2, is EAEVAQSPRYKITEKSQAVAFWCDPISGHATLYWYRQILGQGPELLVQFQDESVVDDSQLPKDRFSAERLKGVDSTLKIQPAELGDSAMYLCASSSKRSTGELFFGEGSRLTVL.

V and J are TRBV6-2 or TRBV6-3 and TRBJ1-1; unclear D gene. The CDR3 is 16 amino acids. Germline CDR1 is MNHEY and CDR2 is SVGEGT. V was shortened by 0 bases and J by 0 bases, with 11 bases between the two germline ends. The CDR3 DNA is TGTGCCAGCAGTTACTCGAACTCTCAACTGAACACTGAAGCTTTCTTT. It is translated as CASSYSNSQLNTEAFF.

DNA for the CDR3: TGTGCCAGCAGTTTTTCACTAGCGGGACTTACCTACGAGCAGTACTTC. Its protein is CASSFSLAGLTYEQYF. This rearrangement joins TRBV27 to TRBJ2-7; TRBD2 agrees at 10 bases. V lost 3 bases, J lost 2 bases, and 7 bases stayed unmatched. CDR1 and CDR2 (germline): MNHEY, SMNVEV (reference sequence). The CDR3 runs to 16 residues.

This chain joins TRBV30 and TRBJ2-6, with D perhaps matching TRBD1 (5 bases). The CDR3 totals 15 residues. Trimming stripped 5 bases from V and 0 bases from J, with 11 bases between. Germline CDR1 GTSNPN, CDR2 SVGIG (reference sequence). DNA for the CDR3: TGTGCCTGGGAGCAGGGTTTCTCTGGGGCCAACGTCCTGACTTTC. Translation: CAWEQGFSGANVLTF. The full variable domain, rest sourced from reference TRBV30 and TRBJ2-6, is SQTIHQWPATLVQPVGSPLSLECTVEGTSNPNLYWYRQAAGRGLQLLFYSVGIGQISSEVPQNLSASRPQDRQFILSSKKLLLSDSGFYLCAWEQGFSGANVLTFGAGSRLTVL.

CDR3 region: CASSYARPSSGNTIYF. Here the CDR3 DNA reads TGTGCCAGCAGTTACGCCAGGCCGAGCTCTGGAAACACCATATATTTT. The chain has TRBV6-2 or TRBV6-3 and TRBJ1-3; no definite D call. Looked up from germline, CDR1 is MNHEY and CDR2 is SVGEGT. The CDR3 has 16 amino acids. Trimming removed 2 bases from V and 0 bases from J, with 11 bases in between.

V usage is TRBV2 and J usage is TRBJ2-7, with a weak D call TRBD1 (6 bases). The V gene's germline CDR1 is SNHLY and CDR2 FYNNEI. Trimming left V 2 bases short and J 3 bases short, with 17 bases between. This CDR3 spans 16 amino acids. CDR3 protein: CASSESGTTGFYEQYF. The CDR3 DNA sequence: TGTGCCAGCAGTGAATCGGGGACAACAGGGTTCTACGAGCAGTACTTC.

The chain is built from TRBV24-1 and TRBJ2-2; the match to TRBD2 covers 13 bases. CDR3 length equals 14 residues. The V segment lost 10 bases and the J segment 5 bases; nucleotides outside the gene matches: 3. The germline CDR1 and CDR2 sequences are KGHDR and SFDVKD. The CDR3 bases are TGTGCCACAACTAGCGGGGGGGAGACCGGGGAGCTGTTTTTT. Translating it yields CATTSGGETGELFF.

V usage is TRBV28 and J usage is TRBJ1-2; D ambiguous. The germline V and J ends were trimmed by 10 bases and 5 bases, with 14 bases remaining between them. The CDR3 is made up of 12 amino acids. The germline V gene encodes CDR1 MDHEN and CDR2 SYDVKM. Written as DNA, the CDR3 is TGTGCCACCATGAGGGCCGGGTATGGCTACACCTTC. Encoded protein: CATMRAGYGYTF.

The chain links TRBV28 to TRBJ2-5, with a possible D match to TRBD2 (5 bases). The CDR3 is made up of 14 amino acids. Trimming left V 3 bases short and J 2 bases short, with 10 bases between. In germline, CDR1 is MDHEN, CDR2 SYDVKM. The CDR3 region has the DNA TGTGCCAGCAGTTTTGGGAGTATTCAAGAGACCCAGTACTTC. Amino acids: CASSFGSIQETQYF.

The gene calls are TRBV6-1 and TRBJ1-4, with a tentative D call TRBD1 (6 bases). Germline assignment: CDR1 MNHNS and CDR2 SASEGT. Trimming removed 4 bases at V and 10 bases at J, with 22 bases between. The CDR3 runs to 16 residues. The CDR3 bases are TGTGCCAGCAGTGGTCCTCGACAGGTCCAAACGGGAAAACTGTTTTTT. It codes for CASSGPRQVQTGKLFF.

The chain joins TRBV30 to TRBJ2-7, with TRBD1 as a possible D gene (6 bases). Germline CDR1 GTSNPN, CDR2 SVGIG (reference sequence). The CDR3 has 11 residues. The germline V and J ends were trimmed by 2 bases and 7 bases, with 9 bases remaining between them. CDR3 residues: CAWSPGEEQYF. CDR3 in DNA: TGTGCCTGGAGTCCAGGGGAAGAGCAGTACTTC.

The chain has TRBV30 and TRBJ1-2, with 11 bases aligning to TRBD1. V lost 3 bases to trimming and J lost 7 bases; unmatched junction nucleotides: 7. This CDR3 contains 14 residues. Germline loops: CDR1 GTSNPN, CDR2 SVGIG (reference sequence). CDR3: CAWRPGQGVRGYTF. The CDR3 DNA sequence: TGTGCCTGGAGACCGGGACAGGGGGTTCGTGGCTACACCTTC.

This chain links TRBV13 with TRBJ1-1, with 8 nucleotides matching TRBD1. J was trimmed by 4 bases and V by 2 bases; bases with no gene match: 12. The CDR3 contains 17 residues. Germline-derived CDR1 and CDR2 are PRHDT and FYEKMQ (reference sequence). The CDR3 region has the DNA TGTGCCAGCAGCTTAAGCCCAGGGGGCAGGAGTAGCACTGAAGCTTTCTTT. It encodes CASSLSPGGRSSTEAFF.

The chain links TRBV7-3 to TRBJ2-2, with D perhaps TRBD2 (5 bases). The CDR3 is made up of 16 amino acids. Germline V gene lookup returns CDR1 SGHTA and CDR2 FQGTGA. Trimming removed 2 bases at V and 0 bases at J, with 10 bases between. CDR3 in DNA: TGTGCCAGCAGCTTAGGAGGTGCCGCGAACACCGGGGAGCTGTTTTTT. It codes for CASSLGGAANTGELFF.

V usage is TRBV5-1 and J usage is TRBJ2-1; a possible D gene is TRBD2 (5 bases). Per the germline V gene, CDR1 is SGHRS and CDR2 is YFSETQ. This CDR3 is built from 14 residues. The V and J ends lost 0 bases and 6 bases respectively, with 10 bases between them. The DNA for the CDR3 is TGCGCCAGCAGCTTGGCCGCCGGGGTCAATGAGCAGTTCTTC. This translates into CASSLAAGVNEQFF. The complete variable domain, with remaining parts taken from reference TRBV5-1 and TRBJ2-1, reads KAGVTQTPRYLIKTRGQQVTLSCSPISGHRSVSWYQQTPGQGLQFLFEYFSETQRNKGNFPGRFSGRQFSNSRSEMNVSTLELGDSALYLCASSLAAGVNEQFFGPGTRLTVL.

The chain couples TRBV7-9 to TRBJ1-6; D is unclear. Trimming cost V 2 bases and J 7 bases, with 9 bases left between them. Germline CDR1 and CDR2: SEHNR and FQNEAQ (reference sequence). CDR3 length: 14 residues. The chain's CDR3 is CASSLISPNSPLHF. Written as DNA, the CDR3 is TGTGCCAGCAGCTTAATTAGTCCAAATTCACCCCTCCACTTT.

The chain couples TRBV14 to TRBJ1-2, with D perhaps matching TRBD1 (6 bases). This CDR3 region has 16 residues. V shed 2 bases and J shed 3 bases, with 16 bases lying between them. Per germline, CDR1 SGHDN and CDR2 FVKESK. In nucleotides, the CDR3 is TGTGCCAGCAGCCAACCCTTCGGACAGCGCGACTATGGCTACACCTTC. Amino acids: CASSQPFGQRDYGYTF.

This chain links TRBV5-3 with TRBJ1-4; 10 bases are shared with TRBD1. TRBV5-3 is labeled an ORF, and its function is uncertain. The CDR3 extends over 14 amino acids. Trimming removed 2 bases from V and 8 bases from J; junction bases left unmatched: 3. CDR3: CARSFGTGEEKLFF. CDR3 sequence (DNA): TGTGCCAGAAGCTTCGGGACAGGGGAGGAAAAACTGTTTTTT.

The chain joins TRBV2 to TRBJ1-1; 7 bases are a match to TRBD1. Germline CDR1 reads SNHLY; CDR2 reads FYNNEI. CDR3 length: 16 residues. Germline trimming cut 4 bases from V and 4 bases from J; bases unmatched to any gene: 12. The DNA of the CDR3 is TGTGCCAGCAGTGTTTGGCCCCAGACAGGGATCACTGAAGCTTTCTTT. The encoded protein is CASSVWPQTGITEAFF.

The DNA for the CDR3 is TGTGCCACCACAACAGGGACGAGCGGCTACACCTTC. This sequence encodes CATTTGTSGYTF. V usage is TRBV3-1 (or the pseudogene TRBV3-2) and J usage is TRBJ1-2; D is perhaps TRBD1 (6 bases). The ends were cut back, 10 bases at V and 8 bases at J, with 17 bases in the middle. The CDR3 spans 12 residues. CDR1 and CDR2 (germline): LGHDT, YNNKEL (reference sequence).

The chain couples TRBV29-1 to TRBJ1-1, with 9 bases aligning to TRBD1. The CDR3 extends over 12 amino acids. Unmatched junction bases numbered 3, after V lost 6 bases and J lost 4 bases. Per the germline V gene, CDR1 is SQVTM and CDR2 is ANQGSEA. CDR3 region: CSVGQGPTEAFF. The CDR3 DNA follows: TGCAGCGTGGGACAGGGTCCCACTGAAGCTTTCTTT. Full variable domain (outside the CDR3, taken from reference TRBV29-1 and TRBJ1-1): SAVISQKPSRDICQRGTSLTIQCQVDSQVTMMFWYRQQPGQSLTLIATANQGSEATYESGFVIDKFPISRPNLTFSTLTVSNMSPEDSSIYLCSVGQGPTEAFFGQGTRLTVV.